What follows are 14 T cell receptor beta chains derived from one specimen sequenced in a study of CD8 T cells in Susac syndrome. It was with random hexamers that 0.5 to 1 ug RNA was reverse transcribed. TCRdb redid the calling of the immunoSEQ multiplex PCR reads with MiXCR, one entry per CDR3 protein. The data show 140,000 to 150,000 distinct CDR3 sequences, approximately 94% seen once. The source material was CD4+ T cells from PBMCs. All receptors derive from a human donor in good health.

CDR3 DNA: TGTGCCAGCAGCGTAGGTCCCGGGCTCGGGGGCTACACCTTC. Protein: CASSVGPGLGGYTF. The rearrangement uses TRBV9 and TRBJ1-2; unclear D gene. V was pared by 0 bases and J by 8 bases, with 14 bases between. Germline CDR1 and CDR2: SGDLS and YYNGEE. The CDR3 consists of 14 residues. The complete variable domain, with remaining parts taken from reference TRBV9 and TRBJ1-2, reads DSGVTQTPKHLITATGQRVTLRCSPRSGDLSVYWYQQSLDQGLQFLIQYYNGEERAKGNILERFSAQQFPDLHSELNLSSLELGDSALYFCASSVGPGLGGYTFGSGTRLTVV.

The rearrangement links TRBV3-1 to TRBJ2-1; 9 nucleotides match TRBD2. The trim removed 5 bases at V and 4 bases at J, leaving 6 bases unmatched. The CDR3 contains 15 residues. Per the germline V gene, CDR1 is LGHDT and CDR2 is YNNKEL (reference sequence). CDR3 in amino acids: CASSFSGSGYNEQFF. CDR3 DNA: TGTGCCAGCAGCTTTAGCGGGAGTGGGTACAATGAGCAGTTCTTC.

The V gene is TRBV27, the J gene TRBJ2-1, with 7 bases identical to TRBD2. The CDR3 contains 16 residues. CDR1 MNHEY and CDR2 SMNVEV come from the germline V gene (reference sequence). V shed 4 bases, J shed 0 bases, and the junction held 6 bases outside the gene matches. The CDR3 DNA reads TGTGCCAGCAGTTCCCGATGGGGGGGCTCCTACAATGAGCAGTTCTTC. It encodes CASSSRWGGSYNEQFF.

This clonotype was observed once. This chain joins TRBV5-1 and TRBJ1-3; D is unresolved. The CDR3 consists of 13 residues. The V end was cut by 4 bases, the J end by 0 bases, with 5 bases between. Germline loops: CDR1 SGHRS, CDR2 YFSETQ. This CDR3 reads CASSGNSGNTIYF. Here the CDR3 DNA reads TGCGCCAGCAGCGGCAACTCTGGAAACACCATATATTTT.

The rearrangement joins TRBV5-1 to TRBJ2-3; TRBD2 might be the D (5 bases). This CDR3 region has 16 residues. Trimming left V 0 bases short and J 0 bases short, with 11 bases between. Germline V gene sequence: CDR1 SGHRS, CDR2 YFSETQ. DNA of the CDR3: TGCGCCAGCAGCTTGGCCTTAGCGACTAGCACAGATACGCAGTATTTT. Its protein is CASSLALATSTDTQYF.

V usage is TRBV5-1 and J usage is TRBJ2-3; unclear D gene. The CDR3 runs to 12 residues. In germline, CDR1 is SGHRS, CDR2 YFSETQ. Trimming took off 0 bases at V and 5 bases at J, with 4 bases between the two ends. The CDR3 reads CASSLAIDTQYF. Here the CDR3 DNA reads TGCGCCAGCAGCTTGGCAATAGATACGCAGTATTTT. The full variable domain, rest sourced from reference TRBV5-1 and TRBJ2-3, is KAGVTQTPRYLIKTRGQQVTLSCSPISGHRSVSWYQQTPGQGLQFLFEYFSETQRNKGNFPGRFSGRQFSNSRSEMNVSTLELGDSALYLCASSLAIDTQYFGPGTRLTVL.

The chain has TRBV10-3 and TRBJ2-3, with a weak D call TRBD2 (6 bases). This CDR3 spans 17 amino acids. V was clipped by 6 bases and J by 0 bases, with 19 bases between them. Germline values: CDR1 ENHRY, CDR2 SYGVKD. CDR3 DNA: TGTGCCATCAGGAGCCTTAGCGGACACTCTAGCACAGATACGCAGTATTTT. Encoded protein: CAIRSLSGHSSTDTQYF.

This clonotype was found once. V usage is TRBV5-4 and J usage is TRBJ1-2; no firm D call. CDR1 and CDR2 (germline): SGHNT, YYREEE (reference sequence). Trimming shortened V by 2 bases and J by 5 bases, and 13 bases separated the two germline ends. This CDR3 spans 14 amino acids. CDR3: CASSLSIDPYGYTF. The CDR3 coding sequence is TGTGCCAGCAGCTTATCGATCGACCCTTATGGCTACACCTTC.

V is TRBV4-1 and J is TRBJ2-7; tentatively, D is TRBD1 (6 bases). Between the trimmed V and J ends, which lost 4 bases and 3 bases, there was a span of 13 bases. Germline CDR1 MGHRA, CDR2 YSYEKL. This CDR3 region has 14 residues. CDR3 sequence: CASSRDRLDYEQYF. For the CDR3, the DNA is TGCGCCAGCAGCCGTGACAGGTTAGACTACGAGCAGTACTTC.

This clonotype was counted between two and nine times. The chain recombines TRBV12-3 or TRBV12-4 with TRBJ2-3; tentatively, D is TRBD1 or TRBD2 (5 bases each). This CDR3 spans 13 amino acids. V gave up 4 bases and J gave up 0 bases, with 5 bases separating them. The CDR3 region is CASSWGSTDTQYF. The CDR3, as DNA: TGTGCCAGCAGTTGGGGGAGCACAGATACGCAGTATTTT.

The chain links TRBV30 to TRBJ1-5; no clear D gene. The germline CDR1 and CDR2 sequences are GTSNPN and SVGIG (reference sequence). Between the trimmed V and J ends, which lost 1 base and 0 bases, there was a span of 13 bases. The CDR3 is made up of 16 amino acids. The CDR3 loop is CAWSEGRSDSNQPQHF. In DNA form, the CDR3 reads TGTGCCTGGAGTGAGGGCAGGTCAGATAGCAATCAGCCCCAGCATTTT.

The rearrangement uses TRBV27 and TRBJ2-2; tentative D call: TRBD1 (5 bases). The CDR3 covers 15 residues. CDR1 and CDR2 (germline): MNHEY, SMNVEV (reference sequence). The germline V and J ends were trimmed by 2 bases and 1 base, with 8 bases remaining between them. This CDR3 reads CASSLRGRNTGELFF. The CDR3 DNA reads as TGTGCCAGCAGTTTAAGGGGTAGGAACACCGGGGAGCTGTTTTTT.

The CDR3 coding sequence is TGTGCCAGCAGCTTGGCGGGTGGGAATACGCAGTATTTT. It codes for CASSLAGGNTQYF. V and J are TRBV5-4 and TRBJ2-3; unclear D gene. V dropped 0 bases and J dropped 7 bases, with 9 bases sitting between them. The germline gives CDR1 SGHNT, CDR2 YYREEE (reference sequence). This CDR3 has 13 residues.

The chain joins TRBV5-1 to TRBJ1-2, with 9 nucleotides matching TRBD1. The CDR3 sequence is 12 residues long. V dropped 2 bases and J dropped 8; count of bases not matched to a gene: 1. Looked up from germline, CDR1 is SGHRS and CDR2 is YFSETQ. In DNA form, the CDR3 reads TGCGCCAGCAGCTTTGACAGGGGGGGCTACACCTTC. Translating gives CASSFDRGGYTF.